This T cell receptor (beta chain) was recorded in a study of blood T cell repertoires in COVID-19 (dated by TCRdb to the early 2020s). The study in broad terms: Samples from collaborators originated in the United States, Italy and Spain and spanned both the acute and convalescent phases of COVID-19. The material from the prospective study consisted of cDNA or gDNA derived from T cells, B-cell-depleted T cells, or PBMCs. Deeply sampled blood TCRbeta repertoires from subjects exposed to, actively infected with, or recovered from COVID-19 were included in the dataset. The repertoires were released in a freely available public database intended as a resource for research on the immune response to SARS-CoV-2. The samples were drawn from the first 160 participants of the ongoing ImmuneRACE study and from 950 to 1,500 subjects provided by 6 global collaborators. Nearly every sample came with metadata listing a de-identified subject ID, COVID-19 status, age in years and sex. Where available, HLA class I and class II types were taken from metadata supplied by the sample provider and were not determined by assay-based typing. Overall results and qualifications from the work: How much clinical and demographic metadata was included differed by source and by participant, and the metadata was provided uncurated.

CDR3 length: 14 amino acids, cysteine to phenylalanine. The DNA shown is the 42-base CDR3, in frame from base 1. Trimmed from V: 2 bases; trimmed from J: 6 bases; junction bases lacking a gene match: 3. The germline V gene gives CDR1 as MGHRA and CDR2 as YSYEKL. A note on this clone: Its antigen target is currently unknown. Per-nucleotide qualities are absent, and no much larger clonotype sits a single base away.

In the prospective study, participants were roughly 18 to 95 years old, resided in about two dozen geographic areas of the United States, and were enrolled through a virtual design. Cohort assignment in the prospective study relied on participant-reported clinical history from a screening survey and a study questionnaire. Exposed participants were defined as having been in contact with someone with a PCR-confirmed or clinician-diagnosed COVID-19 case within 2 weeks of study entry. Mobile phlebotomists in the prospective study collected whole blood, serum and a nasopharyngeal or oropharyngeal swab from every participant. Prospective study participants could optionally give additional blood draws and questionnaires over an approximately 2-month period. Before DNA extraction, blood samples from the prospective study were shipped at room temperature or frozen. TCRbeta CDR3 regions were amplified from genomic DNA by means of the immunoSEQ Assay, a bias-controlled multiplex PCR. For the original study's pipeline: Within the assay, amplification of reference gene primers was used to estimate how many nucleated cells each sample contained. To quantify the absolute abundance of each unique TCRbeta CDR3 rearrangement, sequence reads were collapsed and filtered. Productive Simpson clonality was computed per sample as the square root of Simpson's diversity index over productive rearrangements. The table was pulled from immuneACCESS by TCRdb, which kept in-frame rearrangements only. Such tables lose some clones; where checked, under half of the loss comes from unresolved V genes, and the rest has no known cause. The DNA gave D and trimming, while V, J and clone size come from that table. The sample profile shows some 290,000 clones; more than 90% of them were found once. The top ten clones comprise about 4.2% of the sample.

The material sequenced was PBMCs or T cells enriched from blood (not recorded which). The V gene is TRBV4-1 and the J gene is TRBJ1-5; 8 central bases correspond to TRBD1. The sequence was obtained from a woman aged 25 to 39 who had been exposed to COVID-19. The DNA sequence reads TGCGCCAGCAGCCAAACTCAGGGGGCTCAGCCCCAGCATTTT. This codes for CASSQTQGAQPQHF.